This T cell receptor beta chain was captured in a study of shared clonotypes between healthy human individuals. This CDR3 is built from 15 residues. The J segment lost 4 bases and the V segment lost 4 bases, leaving 7 bases of the junction unmatched. CDR1 is SGHNT, CDR2 YYREEE, per germline (reference sequence). Clones were read by immunoSEQ multiplex PCR, and TCRdb kept only the in-frame ones, dropping some. There are 2 million to 2.5 million clones in the sample; 93% occur only once, and about 0.38% lies in the top ten. The sample taken for sequencing was naive CD4+ T cells from PBMCs. As to subset: CD45RA+ positively selected. The receptor was isolated from a young man in good health. Some clones in this sample may be carry-over from other donors' samples. The genes are TRBV5-4 and TRBJ2-2, with 7 bases identical to TRBD2. CDR3 loop: CASSPGLQSTGELFF. CDR3 DNA: TGTGCCAGCAGCCCGGGACTACAAAGCACCGGGGAGCTGTTTTTT.